This TCR beta chain derives from a study of cytomegalovirus exposure and HLA in healthy donors. Findings of the study overall: The study flagged 150 to 200 TCR beta chains as cytomegalovirus-associated. Later, an analysis showed that TCR beta chains associated with HLA were more clonally expanded than others that were equally common.

60 Vbeta and 13 Jbeta primers were used in PCR. TCRdb keeps only in-frame clones here, not all; method: immunoSEQ multiplex PCR. This sample yields about 57,000 clones, of which roughly 80% are seen a single time; 2.9% belongs to the top ten. The germline V gene encodes CDR1 SEHNR and CDR2 FQNEAQ (reference sequence). This CDR3 spans 15 amino acids. Trimming took 1 base from V and 1 from J, leaving 10 bases between them. Remarks on this clone: The antigen remains unidentified.

The donors (healthy individuals) were bone marrow donors. The chain combines TRBV7-9 with TRBJ1-1; tentative D call: TRBD1 (5 bases). Sequenced: PBMCs. The source is a woman aged 25 to 45 in good health and CMV-seronegative. CDR3 sequence reads: CASSLGSGGNTEAFF. In DNA form, the CDR3 reads TGTGCCAGCAGCTTAGGGTCGGGGGGGAACACTGAAGCTTTCTTT.